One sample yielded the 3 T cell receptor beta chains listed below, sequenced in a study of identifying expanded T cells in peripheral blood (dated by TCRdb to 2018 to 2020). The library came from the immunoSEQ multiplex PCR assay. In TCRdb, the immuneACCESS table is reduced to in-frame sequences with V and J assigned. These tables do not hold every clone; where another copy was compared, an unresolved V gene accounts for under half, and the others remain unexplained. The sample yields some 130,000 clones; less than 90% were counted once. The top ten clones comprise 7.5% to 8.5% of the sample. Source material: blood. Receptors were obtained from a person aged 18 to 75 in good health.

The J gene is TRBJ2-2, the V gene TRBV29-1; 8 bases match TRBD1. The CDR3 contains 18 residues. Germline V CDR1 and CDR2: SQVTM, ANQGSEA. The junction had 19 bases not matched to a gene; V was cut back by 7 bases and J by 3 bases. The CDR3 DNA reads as TGCAGCGCACGAGAAGGGTCGGACAGGGCGATGGACACCGGGGAGCTGTTTTTT. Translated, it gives CSAREGSDRAMDTGELFF.

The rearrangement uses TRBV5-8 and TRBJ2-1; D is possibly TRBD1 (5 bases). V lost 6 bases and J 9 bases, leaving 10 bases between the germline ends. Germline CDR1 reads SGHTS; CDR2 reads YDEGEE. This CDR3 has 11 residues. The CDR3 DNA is TGTGCCAGCACCTCAGGGTTTGAGCAGTTCTTC. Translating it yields CASTSGFEQFF.

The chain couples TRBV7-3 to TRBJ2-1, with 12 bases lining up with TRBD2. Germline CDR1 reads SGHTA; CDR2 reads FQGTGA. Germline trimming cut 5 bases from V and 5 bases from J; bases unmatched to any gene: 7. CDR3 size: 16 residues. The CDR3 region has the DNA TGTGCCAGCAGCCCTCTCGGACTAGCGGGGAACAATGAGCAGTTCTTC. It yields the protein CASSPLGLAGNNEQFF.